Presented here are 8 T cell receptor beta chains from one specimen sequenced in a study of blood T cell repertoires in COVID-19. Method: immunoSEQ multiplex PCR; TCRdb's copy keeps in-frame clones and lacks some. Of approximately 210,000 clones listed, around four fifths are singletons. Input material: peripheral blood. These receptor sequences come from a man in his sixties with COVID-19, enrolled during active disease.

The chain has TRBV4-1 and TRBJ2-4, with 7 bases fitting TRBD2. The CDR3 contains 16 residues. The J segment lost 1 base and the V segment lost 4 bases, leaving 7 bases of the junction unmatched. Per the germline V gene, CDR1 is MGHRA and CDR2 is YSYEKL. Here the CDR3 reads CASSPATGGAKNIQYF. CDR3 DNA: TGCGCCAGCAGCCCTGCTACGGGGGGTGCCAAAAACATTCAGTACTTC.

The chain recombines TRBV27 with TRBJ2-3; 7 bases map to TRBD1. V gave up 5 bases and J gave up 5 bases; unmatched junction bases: 7. Germline lookup yields CDR1 MNHEY and CDR2 SMNVEV (reference sequence). CDR3 length: 14 residues. Here the CDR3 reads CASSGDRSLDTQYF. CDR3 coding DNA: TGTGCCAGCAGTGGGGACAGATCTTTAGATACGCAGTATTTT.

V is TRBV27 and J is TRBJ1-5; TRBD1 matches 9 bases. CDR3 length: 15 residues. J was trimmed by 3 bases and V by 7 bases; bases with no gene match: 7. In germline, CDR1 is MNHEY, CDR2 SMNVEV (reference sequence). The CDR3 reads CASMRTGAYNQPQHF. CDR3 coding DNA: TGTGCCAGCATGAGGACAGGGGCTTACAATCAGCCCCAGCATTTT.

V and J are TRBV5-1 and TRBJ1-1, with D maybe TRBD1 (5 bases). The CDR3 is 14 amino acids. Germline-derived CDR1 and CDR2 are SGHRS and YFSETQ. The V and J ends lost 0 bases and 0 bases respectively, with 6 bases between them. The CDR3 is CASSLEGLNTEAFF. The CDR3, as DNA: TGCGCCAGCAGCTTGGAGGGGTTGAACACTGAAGCTTTCTTT.

The chain joins TRBV27 to TRBJ2-5; D perhaps matches TRBD2 (6 bases). The CDR3 is made up of 15 amino acids. CDR1 is MNHEY, CDR2 SMNVEV, per germline (reference sequence). Deletions cut 3 bases from V and 5 bases from J, with 16 bases between. The chain's CDR3 is CASSLRRDSPETQYF. CDR3 coding DNA: TGTGCCAGCAGTTTGCGGCGGGACTCCCCCGAGACCCAGTACTTC.

The count of this clone is one. The J gene is TRBJ2-1, the V gene TRBV5-1, with a tentative D call TRBD2 (5 bases). The CDR3 is 16 residues long. Trimming pared 0 bases from V and 7 bases from J, leaving 17 bases between. Germline values: CDR1 SGHRS, CDR2 YFSETQ. Written as DNA, the CDR3 is TGCGCCAGCAGCTTGGAGGCCGGTCTAAGAGGGAATGAGCAGTTCTTC. It translates to CASSLEAGLRGNEQFF.

This clone showed up just once. This sequence joins TRBV6-5 and TRBJ1-5, with 8 bases identical to TRBD1. Germline V gives CDR1 MNHEY, CDR2 SVGAGI. The CDR3 runs 14 residues. V shed 5 bases, J shed 4 bases, and the junction held 4 bases outside the gene matches. The CDR3 bases are TGTGCCAGCAGTCTCGGGACAGGTAATCAGCCCCAGCATTTT. Translation gives CASSLGTGNQPQHF.

The chain combines TRBV9 with TRBJ1-5; D may be TRBD1 (5 bases). Trimming left V 0 bases short and J 7 bases short, with 11 bases between. This CDR3 region has 14 residues. CDR1 SGDLS and CDR2 YYNGEE come from the germline V gene. The CDR3 is CASSVAEGIQPQHF. Here the CDR3 DNA reads TGTGCCAGCAGCGTAGCGGAGGGGATCCAGCCCCAGCATTTT.